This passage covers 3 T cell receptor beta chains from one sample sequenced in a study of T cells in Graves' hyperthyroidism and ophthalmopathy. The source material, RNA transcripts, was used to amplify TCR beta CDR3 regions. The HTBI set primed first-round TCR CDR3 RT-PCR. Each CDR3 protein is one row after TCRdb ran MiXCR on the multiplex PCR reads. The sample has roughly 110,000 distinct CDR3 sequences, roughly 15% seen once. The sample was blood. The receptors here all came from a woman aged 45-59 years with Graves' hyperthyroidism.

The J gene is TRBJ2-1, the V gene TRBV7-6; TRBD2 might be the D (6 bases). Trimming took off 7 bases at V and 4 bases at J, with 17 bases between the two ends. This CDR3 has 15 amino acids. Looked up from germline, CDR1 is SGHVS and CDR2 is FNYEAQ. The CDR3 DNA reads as TGTGCCAGCACCGCCGGGGGACGGGCGTACAATGAGCAGTTCTTC. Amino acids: CASTAGGRAYNEQFF.

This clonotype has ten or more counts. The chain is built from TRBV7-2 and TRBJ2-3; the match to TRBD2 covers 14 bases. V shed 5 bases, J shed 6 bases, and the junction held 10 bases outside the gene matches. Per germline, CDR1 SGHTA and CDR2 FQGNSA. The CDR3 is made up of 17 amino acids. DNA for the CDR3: TGTGCCAGCAGCACGGGCCGGACTAGCGGGGGGTGGGATACGCAGTATTTT. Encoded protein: CASSTGRTSGGWDTQYF.

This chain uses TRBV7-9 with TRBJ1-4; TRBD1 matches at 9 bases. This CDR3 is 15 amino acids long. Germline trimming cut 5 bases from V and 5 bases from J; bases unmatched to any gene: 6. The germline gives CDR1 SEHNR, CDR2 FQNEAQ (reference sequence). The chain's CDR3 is CASSTYGTGNEKLFF. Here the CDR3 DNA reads TGTGCCAGCAGCACTTACGGGACAGGGAATGAAAAACTGTTTTTT.